This TCR beta chain was found in a study of patients and donors after allogeneic stem cell transplantation. TCRdb reprocessed the RT-PCR reads via MiXCR and lists one record per CDR3 protein. The profile shows 800,000 to 1,000,000 distinct CDR3 sequences, under 20% of them singletons. Sequencing was done on a sample of blood, either unsorted or a sorted T cell fraction (not recorded which). The sequence was obtained from a human donor who was either an allogeneic HSCT recipient or a stem cell or donor lymphocyte infusion donor (not recorded which). It is not recorded whose cells these are; they may come from a transplant donor.

The CDR3 nucleotides are TGTGCCAGCAGCTTGGGTACGGCAGCCCTGACGGAGACCCAGTACTTC. The encoded protein is CASSLGTAALTETQYF. The chain employs TRBV5-6 and TRBJ2-5, with no clear D. Germline loops: CDR1 SGHDT, CDR2 YYEEEE. Between the trimmed V and J ends, which lost 0 bases and 5 bases, there was a span of 17 bases. This CDR3 is built from 16 residues.